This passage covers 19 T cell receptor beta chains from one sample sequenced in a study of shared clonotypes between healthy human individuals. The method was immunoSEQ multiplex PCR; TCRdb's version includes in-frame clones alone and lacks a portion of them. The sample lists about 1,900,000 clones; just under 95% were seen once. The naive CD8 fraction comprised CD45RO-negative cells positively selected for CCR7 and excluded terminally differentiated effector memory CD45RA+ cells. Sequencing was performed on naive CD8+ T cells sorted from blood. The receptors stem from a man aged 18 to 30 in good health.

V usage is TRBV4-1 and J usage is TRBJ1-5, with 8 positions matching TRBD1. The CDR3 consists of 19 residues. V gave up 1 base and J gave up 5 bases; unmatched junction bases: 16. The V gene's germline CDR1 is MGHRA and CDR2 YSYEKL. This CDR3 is CASSQAYNPGGSTDQPQHF. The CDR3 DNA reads TGCGCCAGCAGCCAAGCATACAACCCAGGGGGCTCGACCGATCAGCCCCAGCATTTT.

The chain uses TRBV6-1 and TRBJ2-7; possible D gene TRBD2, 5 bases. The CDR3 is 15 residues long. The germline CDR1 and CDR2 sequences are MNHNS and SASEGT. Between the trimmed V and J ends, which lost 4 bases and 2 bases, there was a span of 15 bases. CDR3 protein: CASSGTWEPPYEQYF. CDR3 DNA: TGTGCCAGCAGTGGGACTTGGGAGCCACCCTACGAGCAGTACTTC.

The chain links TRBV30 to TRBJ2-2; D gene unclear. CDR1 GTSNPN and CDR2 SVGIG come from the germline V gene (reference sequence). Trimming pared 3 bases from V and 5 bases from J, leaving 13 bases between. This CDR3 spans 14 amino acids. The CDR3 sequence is CAWSPGVGTGELFF. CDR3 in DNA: TGTGCCTGGAGCCCTGGGGTAGGGACCGGGGAGCTGTTTTTT.

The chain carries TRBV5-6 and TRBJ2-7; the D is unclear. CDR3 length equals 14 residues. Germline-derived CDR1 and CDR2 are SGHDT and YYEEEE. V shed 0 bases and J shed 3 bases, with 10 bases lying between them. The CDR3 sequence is CASSLEGTVYEQYF. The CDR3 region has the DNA TGTGCCAGCAGCTTGGAGGGAACGGTCTACGAGCAGTACTTC.

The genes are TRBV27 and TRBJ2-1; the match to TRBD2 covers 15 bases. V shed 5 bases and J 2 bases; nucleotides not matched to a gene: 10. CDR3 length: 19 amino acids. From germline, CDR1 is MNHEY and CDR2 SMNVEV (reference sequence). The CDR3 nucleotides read TGTGCCAGCAGTCCCGGACTAGCGGGGGGGCCAGTCCCCTACAATGAGCAGTTCTTC. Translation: CASSPGLAGGPVPYNEQFF.

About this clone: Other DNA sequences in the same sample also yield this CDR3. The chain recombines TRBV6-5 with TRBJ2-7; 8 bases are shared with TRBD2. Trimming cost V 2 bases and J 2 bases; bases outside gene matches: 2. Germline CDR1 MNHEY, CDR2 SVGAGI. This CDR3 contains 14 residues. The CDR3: CASSYAGGPYEQYF. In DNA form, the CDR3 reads TGTGCCAGCAGTTACGCGGGGGGTCCCTACGAGCAGTACTTC.

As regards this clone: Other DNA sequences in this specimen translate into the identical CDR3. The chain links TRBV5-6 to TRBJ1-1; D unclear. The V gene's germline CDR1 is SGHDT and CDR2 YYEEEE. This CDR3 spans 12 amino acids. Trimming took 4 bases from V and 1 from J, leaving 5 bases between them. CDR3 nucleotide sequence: TGTGCCAGCAGCCTCCCGAACACTGAAGCTTTCTTT. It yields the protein CASSLPNTEAFF.

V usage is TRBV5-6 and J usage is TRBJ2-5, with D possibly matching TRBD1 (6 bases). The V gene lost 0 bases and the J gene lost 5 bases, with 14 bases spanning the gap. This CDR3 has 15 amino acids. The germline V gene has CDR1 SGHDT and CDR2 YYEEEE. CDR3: CASSLGPGDLETQYF. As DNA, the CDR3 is TGTGCCAGCAGCTTGGGCCCAGGGGATTTGGAGACCCAGTACTTC. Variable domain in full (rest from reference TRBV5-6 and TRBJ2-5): DAGVTQSPTHLIKTRGQQVTLRCSPKSGHDTVSWYQQALGQGPQFIFQYYEEEERQRGNFPDRFSGHQFPNYSSELNVNALLLGDSALYLCASSLGPGDLETQYFGPGTRLLVL.

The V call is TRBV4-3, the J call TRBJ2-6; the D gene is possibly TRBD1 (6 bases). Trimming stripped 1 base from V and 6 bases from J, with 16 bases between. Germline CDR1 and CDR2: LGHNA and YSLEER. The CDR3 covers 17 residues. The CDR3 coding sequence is TGCGCCAGCAGCCAAGGTGCAGGGGATTTGGCGGCCAACGTCCTGACTTTC. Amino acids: CASSQGAGDLAANVLTF.

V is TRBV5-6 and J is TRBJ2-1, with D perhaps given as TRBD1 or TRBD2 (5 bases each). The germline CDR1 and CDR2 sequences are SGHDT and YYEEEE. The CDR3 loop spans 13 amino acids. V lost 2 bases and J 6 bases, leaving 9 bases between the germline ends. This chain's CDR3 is CASSFGALNEQFF. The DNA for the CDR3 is TGTGCCAGCAGCTTCGGGGCCCTCAATGAGCAGTTCTTC.

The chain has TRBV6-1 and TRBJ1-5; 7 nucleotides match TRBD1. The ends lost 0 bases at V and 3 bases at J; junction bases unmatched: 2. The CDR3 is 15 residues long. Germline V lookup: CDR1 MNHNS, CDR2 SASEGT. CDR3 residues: CASSEAGTDNQPQHF. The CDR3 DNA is TGTGCCAGCAGTGAAGCCGGGACAGACAATCAGCCCCAGCATTTT.

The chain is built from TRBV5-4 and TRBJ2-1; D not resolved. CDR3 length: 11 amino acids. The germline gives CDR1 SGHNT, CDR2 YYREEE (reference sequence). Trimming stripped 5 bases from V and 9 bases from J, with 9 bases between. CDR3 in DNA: TGTGCCAGCAGTTCCGGAGTTGAGCAGTTCTTC. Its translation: CASSSGVEQFF.

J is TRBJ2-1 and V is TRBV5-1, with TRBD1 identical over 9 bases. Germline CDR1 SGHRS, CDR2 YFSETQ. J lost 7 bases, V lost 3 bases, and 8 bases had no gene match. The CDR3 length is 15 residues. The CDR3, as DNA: TGCGCCAGCAGCTCGGACAGGGGTATTCTGAATGAGCAGTTCTTC. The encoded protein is CASSSDRGILNEQFF.

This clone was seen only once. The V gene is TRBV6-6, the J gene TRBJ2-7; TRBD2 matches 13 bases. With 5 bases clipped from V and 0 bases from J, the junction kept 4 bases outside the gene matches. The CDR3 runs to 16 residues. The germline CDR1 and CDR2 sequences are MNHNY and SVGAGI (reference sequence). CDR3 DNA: TGTGCCAGCAGTCTTGGACTAGCGGGGGACTCCTACGAGCAGTACTTC. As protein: CASSLGLAGDSYEQYF.

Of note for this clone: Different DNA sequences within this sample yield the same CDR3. CDR3 in DNA: TGTGCCAGTAGTTCTGGTGGGAGCAATCAGCCCCAGCATTTT. It specifies CASSSGGSNQPQHF. This chain links TRBV19 with TRBJ1-5; no definite D call. The CDR3 contains 14 residues. The ends were cut back, 5 bases at V and 1 base at J, with 9 bases in the middle. Per the germline V gene, CDR1 is LNHDA and CDR2 is SQIVND (reference sequence). Filled out from reference TRBV19 and TRBJ1-5, the complete variable domain reads DGGITQSPKYLFRKEGQNVTLSCEQNLNHDAMYWYRQDPGQGLRLIYYSQIVNDFQKGDIAEGYSVSREKKESFPLTVTSAQKNPTAFYLCASSSGGSNQPQHFGDGTRLSIL.

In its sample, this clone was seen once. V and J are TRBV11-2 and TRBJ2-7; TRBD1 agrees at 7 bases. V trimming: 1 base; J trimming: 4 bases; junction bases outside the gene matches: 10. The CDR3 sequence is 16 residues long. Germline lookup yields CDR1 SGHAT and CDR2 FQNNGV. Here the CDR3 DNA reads TGTGCCAGCAGCTTAGGGGCTAGCAGGGGGAGTTACGAGCAGTACTTC. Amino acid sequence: CASSLGASRGSYEQYF.

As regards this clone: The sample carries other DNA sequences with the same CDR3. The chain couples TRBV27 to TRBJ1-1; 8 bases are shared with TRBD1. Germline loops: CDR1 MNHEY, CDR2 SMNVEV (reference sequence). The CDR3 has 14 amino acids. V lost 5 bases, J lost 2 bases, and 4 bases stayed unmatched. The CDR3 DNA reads TGTGCCAGCAGTACGGACAGGGCCAACACTGAAGCTTTCTTT. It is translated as CASSTDRANTEAFF.

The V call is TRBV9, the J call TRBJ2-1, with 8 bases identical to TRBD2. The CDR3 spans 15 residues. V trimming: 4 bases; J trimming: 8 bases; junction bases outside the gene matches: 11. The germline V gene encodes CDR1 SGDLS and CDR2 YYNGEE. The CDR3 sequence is CASSPGGLAAYEQFF. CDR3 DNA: TGTGCCAGCAGCCCGGGCGGACTAGCTGCTTATGAGCAGTTCTTC.

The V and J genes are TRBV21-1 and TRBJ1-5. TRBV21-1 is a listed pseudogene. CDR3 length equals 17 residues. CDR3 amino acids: CASSPTRAVYSNQPQHF. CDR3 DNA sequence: TGTGCCAGCAGCCCGACCCGGGCAGTTTATAGCAATCAGCCCCAGCATTTT.